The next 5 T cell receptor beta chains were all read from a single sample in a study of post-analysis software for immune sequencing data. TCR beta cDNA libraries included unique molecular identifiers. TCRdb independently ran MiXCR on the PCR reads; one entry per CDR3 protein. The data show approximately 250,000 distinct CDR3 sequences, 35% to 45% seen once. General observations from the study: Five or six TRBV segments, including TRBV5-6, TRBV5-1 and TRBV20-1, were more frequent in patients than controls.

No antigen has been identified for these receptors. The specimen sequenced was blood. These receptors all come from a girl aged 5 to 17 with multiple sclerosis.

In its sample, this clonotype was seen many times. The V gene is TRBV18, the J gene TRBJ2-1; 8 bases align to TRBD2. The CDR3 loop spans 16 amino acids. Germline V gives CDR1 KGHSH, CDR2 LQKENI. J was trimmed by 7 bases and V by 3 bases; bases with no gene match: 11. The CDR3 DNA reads TGTGCCAGCTCACCCAGGACTAGCTCCTTGCTGAATGAGCAGTTCTTC. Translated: CASSPRTSSLLNEQFF.

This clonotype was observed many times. This chain's CDR3 is CASSLTGMTDTQYF. CDR3 DNA: TGTGCCAGCAGCTTGACAGGGATGACAGATACGCAGTATTTT. The rearrangement joins TRBV7-2 to TRBJ2-3, with 7 bases that match TRBD1. Per germline, CDR1 SGHTA and CDR2 FQGNSA. The CDR3 is 14 amino acids. The V and J ends lost 3 bases and 3 bases, in that order; junction bases with no gene match: 3.

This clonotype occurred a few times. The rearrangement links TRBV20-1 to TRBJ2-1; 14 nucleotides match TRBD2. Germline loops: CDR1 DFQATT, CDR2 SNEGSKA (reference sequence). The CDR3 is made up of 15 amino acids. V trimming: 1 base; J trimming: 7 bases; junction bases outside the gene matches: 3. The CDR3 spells CSARGLAGGQNEQFF. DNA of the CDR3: TGCAGTGCTAGAGGACTAGCGGGAGGGCAGAATGAGCAGTTCTTC.

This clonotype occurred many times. Here the CDR3 DNA reads TGTGCCAGCAGCTTAGATTACCAGAGCTCCTACGAGCAGTACTTC. Its protein is CASSLDYQSSYEQYF. The chain couples TRBV11-2 to TRBJ2-7; no clear D. V was pared by 0 bases and J by 0 bases, with 9 bases between. Per germline, CDR1 SGHAT and CDR2 FQNNGV. The CDR3 extends over 15 amino acids.

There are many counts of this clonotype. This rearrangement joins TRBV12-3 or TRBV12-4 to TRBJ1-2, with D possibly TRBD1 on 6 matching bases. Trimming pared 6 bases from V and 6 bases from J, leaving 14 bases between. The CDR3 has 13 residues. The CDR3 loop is CASSHSRDNGYTF. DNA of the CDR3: TGTGCCAGCAGCCATTCCAGGGACAATGGCTACACCTTC.